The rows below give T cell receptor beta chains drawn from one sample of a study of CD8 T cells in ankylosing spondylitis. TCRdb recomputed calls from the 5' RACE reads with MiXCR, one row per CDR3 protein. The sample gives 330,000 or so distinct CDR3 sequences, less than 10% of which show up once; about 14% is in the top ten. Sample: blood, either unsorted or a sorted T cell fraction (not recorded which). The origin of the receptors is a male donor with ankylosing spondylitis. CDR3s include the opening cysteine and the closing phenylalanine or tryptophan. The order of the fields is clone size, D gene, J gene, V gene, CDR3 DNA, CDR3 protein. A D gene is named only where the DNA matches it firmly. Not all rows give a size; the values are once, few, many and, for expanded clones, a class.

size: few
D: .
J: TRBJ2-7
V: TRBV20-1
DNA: TGCAGTGCGGGGGCGCGACTTGAGCAGTACTTC
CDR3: CSAGARLEQYF

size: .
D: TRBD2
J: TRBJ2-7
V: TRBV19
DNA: TGTGCCAGTAGTACCTTAGCGGGAGAACCCTACGAGCAGTACTTC
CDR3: CASSTLAGEPYEQYF

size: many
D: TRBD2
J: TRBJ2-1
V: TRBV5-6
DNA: TGTGCCAGCAGCTCGGGACTAGCCTACAATGAGCAGTTCTTC
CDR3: CASSSGLAYNEQFF

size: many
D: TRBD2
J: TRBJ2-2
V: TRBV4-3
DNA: TGCGCCAGCAGCCAGACTCTAACGGGAGGGGACACCGGGGAGCTGTTTTTT
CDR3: CASSQTLTGGDTGELFF

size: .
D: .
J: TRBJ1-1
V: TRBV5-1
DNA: TGCGCCAGCAGCTTGGAGGGGGGAGTGGGTGAAGCTTTCTTT
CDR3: CASSLEGGVGEAFF

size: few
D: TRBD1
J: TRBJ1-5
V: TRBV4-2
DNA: TGTGCCAGCAGCCAAGATCAAGAGGGACAGGGCTGGCAGCCCCAGCATTTT
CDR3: CASSQDQEGQGWQPQHF

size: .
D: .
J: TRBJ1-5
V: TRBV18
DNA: TGTGCCAGCTCATTGGGGGGTTACGGCAATCAGCCCCAGCATTTT
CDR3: CASSLGGYGNQPQHF

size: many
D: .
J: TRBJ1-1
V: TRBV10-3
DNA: TGTGCCATCAGGGTGAACACTGAAGCTTTCTTT
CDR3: CAIRVNTEAFF

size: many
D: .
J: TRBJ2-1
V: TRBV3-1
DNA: TGTGCCAGCAGCCAAGATGGAGAGCGGGCCCAGCAGTTCTTC
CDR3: CASSQDGERAQQFF

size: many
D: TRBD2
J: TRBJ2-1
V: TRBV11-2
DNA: TGTGCCAGCAGCCGGACCCCAAGGACTAGCGGACCGCTATCCTCCTACAATGAGCAGTTCTTC
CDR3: CASSRTPRTSGPLSSYNEQFF

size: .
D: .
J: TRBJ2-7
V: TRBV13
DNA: TGTGCCAGCAGCCTGCGGGACCGGGAGCAGTACTTC
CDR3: CASSLRDREQYF

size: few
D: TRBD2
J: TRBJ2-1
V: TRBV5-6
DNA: TGTGCCAGCAGCTCTCTCGGGAGGTCCTACAATGAGCAGTTCTTC
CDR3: CASSSLGRSYNEQFF

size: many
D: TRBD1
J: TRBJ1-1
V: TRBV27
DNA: TGTGCCAGCAGCTACAGGGGGGTGAACACTGAAGCTTTCTTT
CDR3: CASSYRGVNTEAFF

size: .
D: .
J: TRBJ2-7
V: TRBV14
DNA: TGTGCCAGCAGCCGGCTGGACTGGTCCGACGAGCAGTACTTC
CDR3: CASSRLDWSDEQYF

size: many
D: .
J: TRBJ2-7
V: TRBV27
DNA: TGTGCCAGCAGTCCCCTCGGCAGAAAGGACGACGGGAGAAAGAAGGAGGAGCAGTACTTC
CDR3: CASSPLGRKDDGRKKEEQYF

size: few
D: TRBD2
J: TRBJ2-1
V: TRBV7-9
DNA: TGTGCCAGCAGCTTAGTCTTCTTCGGGGGGGGTAGGAATGAGCAGTTCTTC
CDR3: CASSLVFFGGGRNEQFF

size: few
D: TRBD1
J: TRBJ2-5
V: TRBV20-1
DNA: TGCAGTGCTAGAGAGTGGTCGAGGGGGCAGGAGACCCAGTACTTC
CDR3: CSAREWSRGQETQYF

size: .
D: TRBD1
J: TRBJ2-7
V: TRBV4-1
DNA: TGCGCCAGCAGCCAAGAAAAAACAGGGGGAACCTACGAGCAGTACTTC
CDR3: CASSQEKTGGTYEQYF

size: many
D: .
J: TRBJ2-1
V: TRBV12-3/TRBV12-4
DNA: TGTGCCAGCAGTTTCTCAGGCGGGATCTACAATGAGCAGTTCTTC
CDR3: CASSFSGGIYNEQFF

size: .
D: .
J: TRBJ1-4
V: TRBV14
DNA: TGTGCCAGCAGCCCGGGGGTCACTAATGAAAAACTGTTTTTT
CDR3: CASSPGVTNEKLFF

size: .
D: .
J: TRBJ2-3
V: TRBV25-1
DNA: TGTGCCAGAAGTGAGTTCTCTGGCGGAGGGAGCACAGATACGCAGTATTTT
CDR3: CARSEFSGGGSTDTQYF

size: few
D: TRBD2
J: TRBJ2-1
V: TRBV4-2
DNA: TGTGCCAGCAGCCAAGCGCCTAGCGGGATAACAATCTACAATGAGCAGTTCTTC
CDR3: CASSQAPSGITIYNEQFF

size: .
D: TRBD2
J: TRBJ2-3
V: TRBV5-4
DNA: TGTGCCAGCAGCATTGGGACTAGCGGGAGGGGAGATACGCAGTATTTT
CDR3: CASSIGTSGRGDTQYF

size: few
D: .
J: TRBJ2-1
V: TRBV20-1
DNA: TGCAGTGCAGTTGGCAGGGTAGGGGAGCAGTTCTTC
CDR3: CSAVGRVGEQFF

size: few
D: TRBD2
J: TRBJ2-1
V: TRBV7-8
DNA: TGTGCCAGCAGCTTAGACGATGGACTAGCGGATAATGAGCAGTTCTTC
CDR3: CASSLDDGLADNEQFF

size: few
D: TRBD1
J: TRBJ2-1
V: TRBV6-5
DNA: TGTGCCAGCAGTTACGCTGGACAGGGGGCCGGCGAGCAGTTCTTC
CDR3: CASSYAGQGAGEQFF

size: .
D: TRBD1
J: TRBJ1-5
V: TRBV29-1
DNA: TGCAGCGTTGGGCAGGGGGTTCTTCAGCCCCAGCATTTT
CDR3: CSVGQGVLQPQHF

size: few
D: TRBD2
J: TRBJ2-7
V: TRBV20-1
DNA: TGCAGTGCTAGAGATCCGTCGGCTAGCGGGAGCTACGAGCAGTACTTC
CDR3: CSARDPSASGSYEQYF

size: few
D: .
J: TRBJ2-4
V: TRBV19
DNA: TGTGCCAGTAGTATTCCGGGGTCGTACATTCAGTACTTC
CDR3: CASSIPGSYIQYF

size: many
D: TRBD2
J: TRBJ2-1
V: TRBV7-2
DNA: TGTGCCAGCAGCCCACAACTAGCGGGAGATGGTGAGCAGTTCTTC
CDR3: CASSPQLAGDGEQFF

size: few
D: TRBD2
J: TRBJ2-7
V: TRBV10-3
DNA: TGTGCCATCAGTAGGGGACTTAAGGCGGGAGGACCCTACGAGCAGTACTTC
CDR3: CAISRGLKAGGPYEQYF

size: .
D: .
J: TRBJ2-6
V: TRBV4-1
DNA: TGCGCCAGCAAAGGGGTGGGGTCCGGGGCCAACGTCCTGACTTTC
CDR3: CASKGVGSGANVLTF

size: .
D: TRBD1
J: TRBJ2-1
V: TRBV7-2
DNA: TGTGCCAGCAGCTTAGCGCGATGGTGGACAGGGGTCGGAGACAATGAGCAGTTCTTC
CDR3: CASSLARWWTGVGDNEQFF

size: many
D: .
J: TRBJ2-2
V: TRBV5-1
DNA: TGCGCCAGCAGGCCTACATCGAACACCGGGGAGCTGTTTTTT
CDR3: CASRPTSNTGELFF

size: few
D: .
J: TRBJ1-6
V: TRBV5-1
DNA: TGCGCCAGCAGCTTGGGTATGGATCATTCACCCCTCCACTTT
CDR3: CASSLGMDHSPLHF

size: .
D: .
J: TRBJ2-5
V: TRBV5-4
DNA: TGTGCCAGCAGCTTTTTGGATCAAGAGACCCAGTACTTC
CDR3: CASSFLDQETQYF

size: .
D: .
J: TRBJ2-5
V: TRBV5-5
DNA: TGTGCCAGCAGCTTACGAGCGGGAGAGACCCAGTACTTC
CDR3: CASSLRAGETQYF

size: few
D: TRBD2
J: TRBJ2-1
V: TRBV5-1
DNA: TGCGCCAGCAGCTTAACCGGGACTAGCGGGAATTACAATGAGCAGTTCTTC
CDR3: CASSLTGTSGNYNEQFF

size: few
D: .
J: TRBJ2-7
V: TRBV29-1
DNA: TGCAGCGTTGAAGTGACGGCCTACGAGCAGTACTTC
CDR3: CSVEVTAYEQYF

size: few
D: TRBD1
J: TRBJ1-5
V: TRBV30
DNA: TGTGCCTGGAGTTCCGGACAGGGAGGCCGGGGAGGCCCCCAGCATTTT
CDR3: CAWSSGQGGRGGPQHF

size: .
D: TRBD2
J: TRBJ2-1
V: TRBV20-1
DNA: TGCAGTGCTTCCACCCTGGGACTACGGTTTCACAATGAGCAGTTCTTC
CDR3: CSASTLGLRFHNEQFF